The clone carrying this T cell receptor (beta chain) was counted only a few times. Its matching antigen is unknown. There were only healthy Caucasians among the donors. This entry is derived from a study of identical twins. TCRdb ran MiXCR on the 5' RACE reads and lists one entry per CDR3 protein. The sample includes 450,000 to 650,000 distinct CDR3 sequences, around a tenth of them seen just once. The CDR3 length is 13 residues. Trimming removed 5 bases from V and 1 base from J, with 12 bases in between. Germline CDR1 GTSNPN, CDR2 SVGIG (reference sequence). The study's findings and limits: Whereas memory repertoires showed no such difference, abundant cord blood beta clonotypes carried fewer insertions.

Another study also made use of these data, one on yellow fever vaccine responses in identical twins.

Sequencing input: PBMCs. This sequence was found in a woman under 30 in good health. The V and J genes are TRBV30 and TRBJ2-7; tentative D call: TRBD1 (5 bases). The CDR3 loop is CAWEGAGSYEQYF. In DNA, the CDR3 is TGTGCCTGGGAAGGGGCTGGATCCTACGAGCAGTACTTC. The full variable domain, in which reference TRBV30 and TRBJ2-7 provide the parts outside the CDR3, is SQTIHQWPATLVQPVGSPLSLECTVEGTSNPNLYWYRQAAGRGLQLLFYSVGIGQISSEVPQNLSASRPQDRQFILSSKKLLLSDSGFYLCAWEGAGSYEQYFGPGTRLTVT.